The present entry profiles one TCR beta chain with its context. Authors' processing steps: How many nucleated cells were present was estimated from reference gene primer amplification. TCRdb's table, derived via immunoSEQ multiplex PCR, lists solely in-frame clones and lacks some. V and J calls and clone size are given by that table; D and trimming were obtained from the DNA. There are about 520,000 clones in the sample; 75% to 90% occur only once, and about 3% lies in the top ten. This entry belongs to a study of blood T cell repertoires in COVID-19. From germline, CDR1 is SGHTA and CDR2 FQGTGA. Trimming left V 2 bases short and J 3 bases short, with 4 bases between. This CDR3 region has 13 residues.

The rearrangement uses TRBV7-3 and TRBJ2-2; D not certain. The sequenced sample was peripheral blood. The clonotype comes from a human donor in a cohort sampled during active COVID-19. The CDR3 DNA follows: TGTGCCAGCAGCTTACAGGACACCGGGGAGCTGTTTTTT. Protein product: CASSLQDTGELFF. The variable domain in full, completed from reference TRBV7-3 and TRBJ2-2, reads GAGVSQTPSNKVTEKGKYVELRCDPISGHTALYWYRQSLGQGPEFLIYFQGTGAADDSGLPNDRFFAVRPEGSVSTLKIQRTERGDSAVYLCASSLQDTGELFFGEGSRLTVL.